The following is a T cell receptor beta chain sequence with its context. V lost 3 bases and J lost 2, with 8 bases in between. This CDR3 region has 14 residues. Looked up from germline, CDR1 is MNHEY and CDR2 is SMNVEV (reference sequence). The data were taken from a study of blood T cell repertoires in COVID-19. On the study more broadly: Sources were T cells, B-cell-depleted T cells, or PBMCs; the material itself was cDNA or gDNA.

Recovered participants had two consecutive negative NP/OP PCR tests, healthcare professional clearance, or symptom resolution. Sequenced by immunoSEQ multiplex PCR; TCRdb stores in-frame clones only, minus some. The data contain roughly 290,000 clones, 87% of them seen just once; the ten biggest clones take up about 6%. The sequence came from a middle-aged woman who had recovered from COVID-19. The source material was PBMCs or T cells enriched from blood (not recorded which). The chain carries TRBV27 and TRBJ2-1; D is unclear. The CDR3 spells CASSFRSTYNEQFF. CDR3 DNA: TGTGCCAGCAGTTTTAGGAGCACCTACAATGAGCAGTTCTTC.